This T cell receptor beta chain was identified during a study of shared clonotypes between healthy human individuals. Study-wide points: Generation probabilities of non-shared clonotypes were lower (relative to those shared by all four donors). The sampled material consisted only of blood, and tissue repertoires are likely to differ.

Germline values: CDR1 LNHDA, CDR2 SQIVND (reference sequence). V shed 5 bases and J shed 1 base, with 7 bases lying between them. The CDR3 loop spans 13 amino acids. Note on this clone: What it recognizes is unknown.

In the authors' methods: ImmunoSEQ junction-only sequences lacked quality scores, so their filtering differed. Profiled with immunoSEQ multiplex PCR; TCRdb holds only in-frame clones, not every one. V and J calls and clone size are as listed in that table; D and trimming were resolved from the DNA. The sample carries 950,000 to 1,300,000 clones, about 70% recorded once. The authors divided CD4+ cells into CD45RA+ naive and CD45RA-negative memory subsets. This clonotype originated in a man aged 18-30 years in good health. The J gene is TRBJ2-3, the V gene TRBV19; D is undetermined. Input material: memory CD4+ T cells sorted from blood. Subset denoted: CD45RA-negative fraction. CDR3 sequence: CASSLGRTDTQYF. CDR3 in DNA: TGTGCCAGTAGTCTAGGGCGCACAGATACGCAGTATTTT. Variable domain in full (rest from reference TRBV19 and TRBJ2-3): DGGITQSPKYLFRKEGQNVTLSCEQNLNHDAMYWYRQDPGQGLRLIYYSQIVNDFQKGDIAEGYSVSREKKESFPLTVTSAQKNPTAFYLCASSLGRTDTQYFGPGTRLTVL.